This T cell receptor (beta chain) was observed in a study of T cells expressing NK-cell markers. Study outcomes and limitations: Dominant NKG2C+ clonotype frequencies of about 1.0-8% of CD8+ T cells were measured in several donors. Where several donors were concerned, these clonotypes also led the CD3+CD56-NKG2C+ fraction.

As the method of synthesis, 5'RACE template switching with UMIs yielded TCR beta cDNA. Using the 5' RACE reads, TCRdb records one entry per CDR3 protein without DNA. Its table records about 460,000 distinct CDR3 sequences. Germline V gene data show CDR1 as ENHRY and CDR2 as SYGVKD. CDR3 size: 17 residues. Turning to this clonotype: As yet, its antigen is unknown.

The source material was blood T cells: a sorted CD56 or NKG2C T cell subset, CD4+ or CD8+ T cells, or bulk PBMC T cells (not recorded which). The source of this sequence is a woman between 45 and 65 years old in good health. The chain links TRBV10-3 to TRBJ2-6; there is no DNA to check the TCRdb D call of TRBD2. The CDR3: CATPSGSESSGANVLTF.